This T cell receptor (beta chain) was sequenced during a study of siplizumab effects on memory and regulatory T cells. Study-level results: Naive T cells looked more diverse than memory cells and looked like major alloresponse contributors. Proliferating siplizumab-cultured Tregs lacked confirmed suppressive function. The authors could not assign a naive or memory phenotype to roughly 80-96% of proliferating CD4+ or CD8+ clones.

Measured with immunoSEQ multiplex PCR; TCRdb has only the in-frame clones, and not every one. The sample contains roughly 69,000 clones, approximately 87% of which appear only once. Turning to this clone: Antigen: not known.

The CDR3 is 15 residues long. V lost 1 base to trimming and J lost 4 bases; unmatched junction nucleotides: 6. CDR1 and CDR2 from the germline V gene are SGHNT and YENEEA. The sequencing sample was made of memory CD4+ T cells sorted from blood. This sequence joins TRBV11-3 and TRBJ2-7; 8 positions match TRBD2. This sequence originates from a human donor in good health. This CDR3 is CASSLAGRAPYEQYF. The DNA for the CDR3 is TGTGCCAGCAGCTTAGCCGGGAGGGCCCCGTACGAGCAGTACTTC. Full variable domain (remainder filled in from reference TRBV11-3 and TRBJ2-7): EAGVVQSPRYKIIEKKQPVAFWCNPISGHNTLYWYLQNLGQGPELLIRYENEEAVDDSQLPKDRFSAERLKGVDSTLKIQPAELGDSAVYLCASSLAGRAPYEQYFGPGTRLTVT.